This T cell receptor (beta chain) stems from a study of cytomegalovirus exposure and HLA in healthy donors. Study-level background: Among approximately 390 genotyped donors, approximately 80% fell in the Caucasian-associated ancestry cluster.

Study-wide points: Cytomegalovirus association was listed for 164 TCR beta chains.

This clone was picked up one time. No antigen is known for it. Primers: 60 Vbeta forward and 13 Jbeta reverse. Libraries were prepared by immunoSEQ multiplex PCR; TCRdb keeps only in-frame clonotypes and omits some of them. Among 120,000 to 150,000 clones listed, approximately 80% were seen once. The CDR3 spans 16 residues. Germline V lookup: CDR1 SGHNT, CDR2 YYREEE (reference sequence). The V gene lost 3 bases and the J gene lost 5 bases, with 20 bases spanning the gap. The chain carries TRBV5-4 and TRBJ1-2; perhaps TRBD1 as D (5 bases). Sequencing was carried out using PBMCs. This receptor was obtained from a male donor in good health and CMV-seronegative. This CDR3 reads CASSSGAGIKLYGYTF. The CDR3 bases are TGTGCCAGCAGCTCTGGGGCAGGCATTAAACTTTATGGCTACACCTTC.